This T cell receptor (beta chain) stems from a study of blood T cell repertoires in COVID-19 (dated by TCRdb to between 2020 and 2021). In terms of the full investigation: Samples covering the acute and convalescent phases of COVID-19 were provided by collaborators in the United States, Italy and Spain. The material from the prospective study consisted of cDNA or gDNA derived from T cells, B-cell-depleted T cells, or PBMCs. Deeply sampled blood TCRbeta repertoires from subjects exposed to, actively infected with, or recovered from COVID-19 were included in the dataset. A freely available public database, intended as a resource for researchers studying the immune response to SARS-CoV-2, is where the repertoires were released. Samples came from the ongoing ImmuneRACE study (first 160 participants) plus 1,254 subjects from 6 global collaborators. Nearly every sample came with metadata listing a de-identified subject ID, COVID-19 status, age in years and sex. HLA class I and class II types, where available, came from metadata supplied by the sample provider rather than from assay-based typing.

Points the paper makes about the study in general: Clinical and demographic metadata were provided uncurated, with the amount varying by source and participant.

TCRbeta CDR3 regions were amplified from genomic DNA using the immunoSEQ Assay, a bias-controlled multiplex PCR. Regarding the original processing steps: Nucleated cell counts per sample were estimated from amplification of reference gene primers within the assay. To quantify the absolute abundance of each unique TCRbeta CDR3 rearrangement, sequence reads were collapsed and filtered. For each sample, productive Simpson clonality was calculated as the square root of Simpson's diversity index across productive rearrangements. TCRdb carries this immuneACCESS record with in-frame sequences only. Its versions omit some clonotypes, under half of them owing to an unresolved V gene in the studies checked, with the rest unexplained. V and J calls plus clone size are reproduced from that table; the DNA served to infer D and trimming. The sample table records a few hundred thousand clones; around 83% of these occur just once. The top ten hold about 4.8% of the sample.

Counted from cysteine to phenylalanine, this CDR3 has 16 amino acids. Only CDR3 DNA is held: 48 bases, read in frame from base 1. V is reduced by 6 bases and J by 5 bases, leaving a spacing of 19 bases between them. The germline V gene gives CDR1 as SGHVS and CDR2 as FNYEAQ. About this clone itself: It has no known antigen specificity. Base-call qualities are not available, and no considerably larger clone is one nucleotide away.

Participants in the prospective study were aged 18 to 89 years, lived in about two dozen United States geographic areas, and enrolled through a virtual design. In the prospective study, participants were assigned to cohorts based on the clinical history participants reported in a screening survey and a study questionnaire. Recovered participants in ImmuneRACE Cohort 3 were defined by two consecutive negative NP/OP PCR tests, clearance by a healthcare professional, or resolution of symptoms. Mobile phlebotomists in the prospective study collected whole blood, serum and a nasopharyngeal or oropharyngeal swab from every participant. Additional blood draws and questionnaires over an approximately 2-month period could optionally be provided by prospective study participants. Blood samples from the prospective study were shipped frozen or at room temperature prior to DNA extraction.

The TCR comes from a woman aged 50 to 60 who had recovered from COVID-19. Sequenced: PBMCs or T cells enriched from blood (not recorded which). In this chain, TRBV7-6 is recombined with TRBJ2-2, with a tentative D gene TRBD1 over 5 matching bases. Here is the DNA: TGTGCCAGCAGTCAGGGCCCGACTCTCGGAACCGGGGAGCTGTTTTTT. Its amino acids are CASSQGPTLGTGELFF.